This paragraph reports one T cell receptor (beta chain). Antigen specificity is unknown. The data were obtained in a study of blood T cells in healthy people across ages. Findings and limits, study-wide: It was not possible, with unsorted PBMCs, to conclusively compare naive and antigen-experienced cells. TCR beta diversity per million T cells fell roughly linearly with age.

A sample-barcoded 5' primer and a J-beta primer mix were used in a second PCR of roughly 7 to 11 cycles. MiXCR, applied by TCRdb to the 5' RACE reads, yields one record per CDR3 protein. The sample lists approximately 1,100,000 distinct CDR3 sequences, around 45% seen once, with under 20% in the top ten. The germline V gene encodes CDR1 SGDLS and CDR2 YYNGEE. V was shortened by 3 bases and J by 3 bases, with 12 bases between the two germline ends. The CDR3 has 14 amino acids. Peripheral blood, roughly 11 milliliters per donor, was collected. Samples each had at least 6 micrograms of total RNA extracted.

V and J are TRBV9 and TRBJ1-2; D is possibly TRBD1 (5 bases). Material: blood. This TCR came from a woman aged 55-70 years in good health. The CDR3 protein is CASSGGGGDYGYTF. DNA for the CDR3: TGTGCCAGCAGCGGGGGCGGGGGAGACTATGGCTACACCTTC. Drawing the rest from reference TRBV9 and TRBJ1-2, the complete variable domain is DSGVTQTPKHLITATGQRVTLRCSPRSGDLSVYWYQQSLDQGLQFLIQYYNGEERAKGNILERFSAQQFPDLHSELNLSSLELGDSALYFCASSGGGGDYGYTFGSGTRLTVV.